One and the same sample provided the 21 T cell receptor beta chains below, sequenced in a study of cytomegalovirus exposure and HLA in healthy donors. Sequencing used immunoSEQ multiplex PCR; TCRdb keeps in-frame clones, though not all of them. The sample consists of about 260,000 clones, roughly 88% of them appearing once. The sequenced material came from PBMCs. These receptors were collected from a woman aged 25 to 39 in good health and CMV-seronegative.

The chain has TRBV5-5 and TRBJ2-3; 7 nucleotides match TRBD2. J lost 3 bases, V lost 7 bases, and 14 bases had no gene match. Germline lookup yields CDR1 SGHKS and CDR2 YYEKEE (reference sequence). The CDR3 loop spans 16 amino acids. For the CDR3, the DNA is TGTGCCAGCTTTTTGTTTGAGGGAGGGCCGACAGATACGCAGTATTTT. Translated, it gives CASFLFEGGPTDTQYF.

The chain joins TRBV7-8 to TRBJ1-3; no firm D call. The V end was cut by 5 bases, the J end by 0 bases, with 8 bases between. CDR3 length equals 14 residues. Per the germline V gene, CDR1 is SGHVS and CDR2 is FQNEAQ. The CDR3 is CASSPPVSGNTIYF. DNA of the CDR3: TGTGCCAGCAGCCCCCCGGTCTCTGGAAACACCATATATTTT.

The chain links TRBV19 to TRBJ2-7, with TRBD1 identical over 9 bases. Trimming took 7 bases from V and 5 from J; bases not matched to a gene: 6. The CDR3 has 13 residues. Per germline, CDR1 LNHDA and CDR2 SQIVND (reference sequence). DNA of the CDR3: TGTGCCAGTACTGGGACAGGGCGGCACGAGCAGTACTTC. As protein: CASTGTGRHEQYF.

The CDR3 spells CASVGDRGTEAFF. DNA for the CDR3: TGTGCCAGCGTGGGGGACAGGGGCACTGAAGCTTTCTTT. V gene TRBV11-3 combines with J gene TRBJ1-1, with 10 positions matching TRBD1. The CDR3 is made up of 13 amino acids. Germline CDR1 and CDR2: SGHNT and YENEEA. V lost 8 bases and J lost 4; bases outside the gene matches: 4. The full variable domain, its missing parts supplied by reference TRBV11-3 and TRBJ1-1, is EAGVVQSPRYKIIEKKQPVAFWCNPISGHNTLYWYLQNLGQGPELLIRYENEEAVDDSQLPKDRFSAERLKGVDSTLKIQPAELGDSAVYLCASVGDRGTEAFFGQGTRLTVV.

V and J are TRBV9 and TRBJ2-1, with D maybe TRBD1 (5 bases). The CDR3 covers 14 residues. Trimming cost V 6 bases and J 6 bases, with 16 bases left between them. Germline V lookup: CDR1 SGDLS, CDR2 YYNGEE. CDR3 amino acids: CASTQQEVPNEQFF. CDR3 nucleotide sequence: TGTGCCAGCACCCAACAGGAAGTTCCCAATGAGCAGTTCTTC.

This clone was observed once. The chain combines TRBV12-5 with TRBJ2-7, with 8 bases that match TRBD1. V was clipped by 5 bases and J by 2 bases; unmatched bases: 5. Germline V gene sequence: CDR1 LGHNT, CDR2 FRNRAP. The CDR3 consists of 14 residues. The CDR3 DNA follows: TGTGCTAGTGGTATGGACAGGGTGCCCTACGAGCAGTACTTC. Its translation is CASGMDRVPYEQYF.

The gene calls are TRBV2 and TRBJ2-3; D is uncertain. The germline gives CDR1 SNHLY, CDR2 FYNNEI. The CDR3 runs 15 residues. The V and J ends lost 8 bases and 0 bases respectively, with 15 bases between them. CDR3 region: CASSSGVLSTDTQYF. The CDR3 bases are TGTGCCAGCTCCTCTGGAGTCCTCAGCACAGATACGCAGTATTTT.

This clone was seen more than once but under ten times. The genes are TRBV4-2 and TRBJ2-2, with 8 bases fitting TRBD2. The germline V gene encodes CDR1 LGHNA and CDR2 YNFKEQ. The CDR3 runs 16 residues. Losses at the gene ends were 4 bases for V and 3 bases for J; bases not matched to a gene: 7. The CDR3 sequence: CASSLTGLGDTGELFF. CDR3 sequence (DNA): TGTGCCAGCAGCCTAACGGGACTAGGGGACACCGGGGAGCTGTTTTTT.

This clone was observed a single time. This sequence joins TRBV6-5 and TRBJ2-7, with D perhaps being TRBD1 or TRBD2 (6 bases each). The CDR3 sequence is 14 residues long. The V gene's germline CDR1 is MNHEY and CDR2 SVGAGI. V lost 5 bases and J lost 7, with 18 bases in between. CDR3: CASSLTGGQGEQYF. CDR3 nucleotides: TGTGCCAGCAGTCTCACCGGGGGTCAGGGGGAGCAGTACTTC.

The V call is TRBV27, the J call TRBJ1-1; possibly TRBD1 for D (6 bases). Trimming pared 6 bases from V and 4 bases from J, leaving 15 bases between. The CDR3 loop spans 14 amino acids. Germline CDR1 and CDR2: MNHEY and SMNVEV (reference sequence). The CDR3 reads CASRTGGLGTEAFF. The CDR3 DNA follows: TGTGCCAGCAGAACGGGGGGGCTGGGCACTGAAGCTTTCTTT.

The chain combines TRBV27 with TRBJ2-6, with 8 bases identical to TRBD1. This CDR3 is built from 19 residues. J was trimmed by 4 bases and V by 5 bases; bases with no gene match: 16. Germline V gene lookup returns CDR1 MNHEY and CDR2 SMNVEV (reference sequence). The CDR3 DNA sequence: TGTGCCAGCAGTAGGGTCCAGGGGGCTTATCGGGCCGGGGCCAACGTCCTGACTTTC. Translating gives CASSRVQGAYRAGANVLTF.

This clone appeared a single time. This chain connects TRBV28 to TRBJ1-5, with 8 bases identical to TRBD1. Looked up from germline, CDR1 is MDHEN and CDR2 is SYDVKM. The CDR3 has 17 amino acids. Trimming cost V 5 bases and J 1 base; bases outside gene matches: 10. Written as DNA, the CDR3 is TGTGCCAGCAGTCAGGACAGGGATTCAGGCAGCAATCAGCCCCAGCATTTT. Translating gives CASSQDRDSGSNQPQHF.

The chain recombines TRBV5-6 with TRBJ2-1; D may be TRBD1 (5 bases). Germline CDR1 and CDR2: SGHDT and YYEEEE. V lost 1 base, J lost 16 bases, and 12 bases lay in between. This CDR3 has 11 amino acids. CDR3 DNA: TGTGCCAGCAGCTTGAATCAGGGCATATTCTTC. It codes for CASSLNQGIFF.

V usage is TRBV7-9 and J usage is TRBJ2-3; the match to TRBD2 covers 7 bases. CDR1 and CDR2 from the germline V gene are SEHNR and FQNEAQ (reference sequence). CDR3 length equals 17 residues. V was pared by 5 bases and J by 2 bases, with 13 bases of the junction left unmatched. The chain's CDR3 is CASSARGTTANTDTQYF. CDR3 nucleotide sequence: TGTGCCAGCAGCGCCCGAGGGACTACAGCCAACACAGATACGCAGTATTTT.

This chain links TRBV5-6 with TRBJ2-7, with unresolved D. The CDR3 extends over 12 amino acids. V dropped 2 bases and J dropped 2 bases, with 5 bases sitting between them. Germline loops: CDR1 SGHDT, CDR2 YYEEEE. The CDR3 is CASSFQTYEQYF. Written as DNA, the CDR3 is TGTGCCAGCAGCTTCCAGACCTACGAGCAGTACTTC.

The chain carries TRBV5-5 and TRBJ2-3; tentative D call: TRBD1 (5 bases). The germline V and J ends were trimmed by 0 bases and 5 bases, with 19 bases remaining between them. CDR1 and CDR2 (germline): SGHKS, YYEKEE (reference sequence). The CDR3 covers 17 residues. The CDR3 is CASSLASTRVMGDTQYF. The DNA of the CDR3 is TGTGCCAGCAGCTTGGCCTCCACCAGGGTTATGGGAGATACGCAGTATTTT.

The rearrangement joins TRBV6-6 to TRBJ2-7; TRBD1 agrees at 12 bases. There are 14 residues in the CDR3. From germline, CDR1 is MNHNY and CDR2 SVGAGI (reference sequence). V lost 5 bases to trimming and J lost 6 bases; unmatched junction nucleotides: 5. CDR3 DNA: TGTGCCAGCAGTACGGGACAGGGGGCCGTCGAGCAGTACTTC. Protein product: CASSTGQGAVEQYF.

This clone was seen once. CDR3 sequence: CASPRGNTIYF. DNA for the CDR3: TGTGCCAGCCCCCGGGGAAACACCATATATTTT. The chain has TRBV14 and TRBJ1-3; D is undetermined. The germline V and J ends were trimmed by 8 bases and 4 bases, with 6 bases remaining between them. CDR1 SGHDN and CDR2 FVKESK come from the germline V gene. The CDR3 is 11 amino acids.

The rearrangement joins TRBV9 to TRBJ2-7; TRBD2 is a possible D gene (5 bases). Trimming stripped 0 bases from V and 7 bases from J, with 11 bases between. The length of the CDR3 is 13 residues. Germline CDR1 is SGDLS and CDR2 is YYNGEE. This CDR3 reads CASSVGPGWEQYF. Here the CDR3 DNA reads TGTGCCAGCAGCGTAGGTCCGGGGTGGGAGCAGTACTTC.

The chain carries TRBV29-1 and TRBJ2-1, with TRBD1 identical over 8 bases. Germline CDR1 SQVTM, CDR2 ANQGSEA. V shed 4 bases and J 6 bases; nucleotides not matched to a gene: 2. This CDR3 comprises 12 residues. CDR3 in amino acids: CSVGQGSNEQFF. The CDR3 DNA sequence: TGCAGCGTTGGACAGGGGTCCAATGAGCAGTTCTTC.

J is TRBJ2-2 and V is TRBV9; TRBD1 matches at 9 bases. Germline V gene lookup returns CDR1 SGDLS and CDR2 YYNGEE. V shed 3 bases, J shed 5 bases, and the junction held 8 bases outside the gene matches. The CDR3 has 16 amino acids. Written as DNA, the CDR3 is TGTGCCAGCAGCGCACGACAGGGGGGACAGACCGGGGAGCTGTTTTTT. Amino acids: CASSARQGGQTGELFF.